This TCR beta chain was observed in a study of blood T cell repertoires in COVID-19. Overall study context: Specimens from acute and convalescent COVID-19 originated in the United States, Italy and Spain. PBMCs, B-cell-depleted T cells, or T cells provided the cDNA or gDNA that made up the material.

The repertoire was sequenced with immunoSEQ multiplex PCR; TCRdb's copy has only in-frame clones and lacks some. The sample includes fewer than 90,000 clones, about four fifths of them seen just once. Followed over time, Seattle patients had been enrolled while infection was active. This CDR3 comprises 15 residues. CDR1 and CDR2 from the germline V gene are MDHEN and SYDVKM. V shed 5 bases, J shed 3 bases, and the junction held 7 bases outside the gene matches. Sample: peripheral blood. This rearrangement joins TRBV28 to TRBJ2-3; TRBD1 aligns across 8 bases. The receptor was isolated from a man between 70 and 80 years old with COVID-19, enrolled during active disease. The CDR3 here is CASSRRGLGTDTQYF. DNA for the CDR3: TGTGCCAGCAGTCGCAGGGGGCTCGGAACAGATACGCAGTATTTT.